The next 14 T cell receptor beta chains were all read from a single sample in a study of blood T cell repertoires in COVID-19. The repertoire was sequenced with immunoSEQ multiplex PCR; TCRdb's copy has only in-frame clones and lacks some. The table has about 26,000 clones, 90% to 95% seen once; the top ten hold approximately 2%. The sequenced material came from peripheral blood. Receptor source: a human donor in a cohort sampled during active COVID-19.

The CDR3, as DNA: TGCGCCAGCAGCCAAGACGTTTTGGGGAGGGGGGAGCCCCAGCATTTT. Its translation: CASSQDVLGRGEPQHF. This chain links TRBV4-3 with TRBJ1-5, with D perhaps matching TRBD1 (6 bases). Germline V gives CDR1 LGHNA, CDR2 YSLEER. With 0 bases removed from V and 8 bases from J, the gap between germline ends came to 17 bases. This CDR3 is 16 amino acids long.

The J gene is TRBJ1-5, the V gene TRBV4-2, with D maybe TRBD1 (6 bases). Germline-derived CDR1 and CDR2 are LGHNA and YNFKEQ. This CDR3 spans 13 amino acids. Trimming left V 0 bases short and J 7 bases short, with 7 bases between. The CDR3 here is CASSQDDRQPQHF. CDR3 coding DNA: TGTGCCAGCAGCCAAGACGACAGGCAGCCCCAGCATTTT.

V gene TRBV3-1 (or the pseudogene TRBV3-2) combines with J gene TRBJ2-5; D unresolved. Germline V gives CDR1 LGHDT, CDR2 YNNKEL (reference sequence). The CDR3 consists of 15 residues. V lost 5 bases to trimming and J lost 2 bases, with 15 bases between them. CDR3: CASSSKRPTQETQYF. CDR3 nucleotide sequence: TGTGCCAGCAGCTCCAAGAGGCCTACACAAGAGACCCAGTACTTC.

This clone has a handful of counts. The chain is built from TRBV6-6 and TRBJ1-2, with D uncertain. The CDR3 runs to 15 residues. V lost 0 bases to trimming and J lost 4 bases, with 12 bases between them. From germline, CDR1 is MNHNY and CDR2 SVGAGI (reference sequence). CDR3 sequence: CASSYSESRGYGYTF. CDR3 bases: TGTGCCAGCAGTTACTCCGAGAGTCGAGGCTATGGCTACACCTTC.

The CDR3 spells CASSVSQGRVSTEAFF. The CDR3 DNA reads as TGTGCCAGCAGCGTCTCGCAGGGGAGGGTTTCCACTGAAGCTTTCTTT. The rearrangement uses TRBV9 and TRBJ1-1; TRBD1 might be the D (6 bases). Trimming removed 2 bases at V and 4 bases at J, with 18 bases between. This CDR3 has 16 amino acids. The germline CDR1 and CDR2 sequences are SGDLS and YYNGEE.

The CDR3 sequence: CASRLLAQETQYF. Written as DNA, the CDR3 is TGTGCCAGCAGGTTACTAGCGCAAGAGACCCAGTACTTC. The J gene is TRBJ2-5, the V gene TRBV7-9, with 7 bases that match TRBD2. Germline-derived CDR1 and CDR2 are SEHNR and FQNEAQ (reference sequence). The CDR3 contains 13 residues. The V segment lost 6 bases and the J segment 2 bases; nucleotides outside the gene matches: 3.

The chain couples TRBV5-1 to TRBJ1-2; D is perhaps TRBD1 (5 bases). Germline V gene lookup returns CDR1 SGHRS and CDR2 YFSETQ. V was clipped by 3 bases and J by 8 bases, with 14 bases between them. This CDR3 contains 13 residues. For the CDR3, the DNA is TGCGCCAGCAGCTCGGCGGGGGAGCGGGGCTACACCTTC. Its protein product is CASSSAGERGYTF.

V and J are TRBV3-1 (or the pseudogene TRBV3-2) and TRBJ1-4, with TRBD1 as a possible D gene (5 bases). From germline, CDR1 is LGHDT and CDR2 YNNKEL (reference sequence). V shed 1 base and J shed 8 bases, with 14 bases lying between them. The CDR3 length is 15 residues. The CDR3 reads CASSQVGGAGEKLFF. CDR3 coding DNA: TGTGCCAGCAGCCAAGTCGGAGGGGCCGGGGAAAAACTGTTTTTT.

This clone was seen only a few times. The CDR3 nucleotides read TGTGCCAGCAGCTCCATGACATTCACTGAAGCTTTCTTT. Its translation is CASSSMTFTEAFF. The chain recombines TRBV7-2 with TRBJ1-1; D is unclear. CDR3 length equals 13 residues. Germline CDR1 is SGHTA and CDR2 is FQGNSA. Deletions cut 4 bases from V and 4 bases from J, with 10 bases between.

The chain joins TRBV6-5 to TRBJ2-1, with 7 positions matching TRBD2. The CDR3 runs to 15 residues. Germline V gene data show CDR1 as MNHEY and CDR2 as SVGAGI. V shed 6 bases, J shed 8 bases, and the junction held 13 bases outside the gene matches. The CDR3 here is CASRPTGLTPDEQFF. CDR3 sequence (DNA): TGTGCCAGCAGGCCTACGGGACTAACCCCTGATGAGCAGTTCTTC.

The rearrangement links TRBV5-1 to TRBJ2-7; 10 bases agree with TRBD2. Germline lookup yields CDR1 SGHRS and CDR2 YFSETQ. This CDR3 is built from 17 residues. V lost 0 bases and J lost 3; bases outside the gene matches: 9. CDR3 bases: TGCGCCAGCAGCTTGGAGCGACTAGCGGGCGCGGGCTACGAGCAGTACTTC. Protein sequence: CASSLERLAGAGYEQYF.

The rearrangement links TRBV5-1 to TRBJ2-5; 7 nucleotides line up with TRBD1. The germline V gene has CDR1 SGHRS and CDR2 YFSETQ. The CDR3 covers 15 residues. Trimming removed 4 bases from V and 1 base from J; junction bases left unmatched: 7. Written as DNA, the CDR3 is TGCGCCAGCAGCAGGGGGAGACAGGGCCAAGAGACCCAGTACTTC. Its translation: CASSRGRQGQETQYF.

This clone was counted only a few times. This chain links TRBV6-6 with TRBJ1-2, with D perhaps TRBD1 (6 bases). The CDR3 loop spans 15 amino acids. The germline gives CDR1 MNHNY, CDR2 SVGAGI (reference sequence). Trimming removed 5 bases at V and 4 bases at J, with 17 bases between. The CDR3 sequence: CASSTPDSHSYGYTF. DNA for the CDR3: TGTGCCAGCAGTACCCCGGACAGCCACTCCTATGGCTACACCTTC.

This clone was observed a single time. The chain uses TRBV27 and TRBJ2-5; 8 nucleotides align to TRBD1. V lost 6 bases, J lost 3 bases, and 3 bases stayed unmatched. This CDR3 spans 13 amino acids. Per germline, CDR1 MNHEY and CDR2 SMNVEV (reference sequence). In DNA, the CDR3 is TGTGCCAGCAGGACGACAGGGGAAGAGACCCAGTACTTC. Translating gives CASRTTGEETQYF.